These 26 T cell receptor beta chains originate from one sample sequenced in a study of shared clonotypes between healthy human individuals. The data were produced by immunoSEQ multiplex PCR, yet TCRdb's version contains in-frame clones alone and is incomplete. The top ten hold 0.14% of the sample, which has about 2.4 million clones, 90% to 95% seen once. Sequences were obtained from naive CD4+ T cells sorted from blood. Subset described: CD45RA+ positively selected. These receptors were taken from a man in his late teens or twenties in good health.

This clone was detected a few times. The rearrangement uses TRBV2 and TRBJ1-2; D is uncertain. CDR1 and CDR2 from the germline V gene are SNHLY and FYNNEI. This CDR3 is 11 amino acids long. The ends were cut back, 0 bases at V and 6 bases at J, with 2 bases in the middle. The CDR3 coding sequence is TGTGCCAGCAGTGAAGCGCATGGCTACACCTTC. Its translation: CASSEAHGYTF. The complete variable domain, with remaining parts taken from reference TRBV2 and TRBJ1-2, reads EPEVTQTPSHQVTQMGQEVILRCVPISNHLYFYWYRQILGQKVEFLVSFYNNEISEKSEIFDDQFSVERPDGSNFTLKIRSTKLEDSAMYFCASSEAHGYTFGSGTRLTVV.

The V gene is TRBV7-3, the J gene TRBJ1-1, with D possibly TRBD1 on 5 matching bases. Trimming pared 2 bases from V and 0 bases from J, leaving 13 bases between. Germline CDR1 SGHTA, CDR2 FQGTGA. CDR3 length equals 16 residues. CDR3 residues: CASSLLLAGLNTEAFF. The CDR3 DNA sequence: TGTGCCAGCAGCTTACTCCTCGCAGGGTTGAACACTGAAGCTTTCTTT.

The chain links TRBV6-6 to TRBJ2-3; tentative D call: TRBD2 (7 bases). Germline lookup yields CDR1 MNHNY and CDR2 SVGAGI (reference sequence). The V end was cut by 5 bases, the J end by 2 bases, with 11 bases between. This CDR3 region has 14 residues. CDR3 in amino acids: CASSTGGPTDTQYF. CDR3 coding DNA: TGTGCCAGCAGTACCGGGGGGCCCACAGATACGCAGTATTTT.

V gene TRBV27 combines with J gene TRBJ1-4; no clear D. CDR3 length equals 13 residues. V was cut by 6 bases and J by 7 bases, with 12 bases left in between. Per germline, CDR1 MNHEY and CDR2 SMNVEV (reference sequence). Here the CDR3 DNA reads TGTGCCAGCAGCCGAACAGAGGCTGAAAAACTGTTTTTT. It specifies CASSRTEAEKLFF. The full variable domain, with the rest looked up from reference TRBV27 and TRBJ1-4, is EAQVTQNPRYLITVTGKKLTVTCSQNMNHEYMSWYRQDPGLGLRQIYYSMNVEVTDKGDVPEGYKVSRKEKRNFPLILESPSPNQTSLYFCASSRTEAEKLFFGSGTQLSVL.

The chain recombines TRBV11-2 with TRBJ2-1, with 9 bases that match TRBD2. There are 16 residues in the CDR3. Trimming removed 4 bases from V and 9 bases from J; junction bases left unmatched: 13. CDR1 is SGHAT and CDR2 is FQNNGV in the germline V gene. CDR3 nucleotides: TGTGCCAGCAGCTCTTTCGGGTTAGCGGGAGAGGTTGAGCAGTTCTTC. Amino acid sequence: CASSSFGLAGEVEQFF. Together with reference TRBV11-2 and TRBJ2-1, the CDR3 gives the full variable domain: EAGVAQSPRYKIIEKRQSVAFWCNPISGHATLYWYQQILGQGPKLLIQFQNNGVVDDSQLPKDRFSAERLKGVDSTLKIQPAKLEDSAVYLCASSSFGLAGEVEQFFGPGTRLTVL.

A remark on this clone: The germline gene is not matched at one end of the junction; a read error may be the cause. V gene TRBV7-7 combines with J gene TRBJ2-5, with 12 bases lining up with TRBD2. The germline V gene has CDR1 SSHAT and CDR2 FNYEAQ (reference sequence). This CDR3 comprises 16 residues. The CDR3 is CASSSLLAGGSETQYF. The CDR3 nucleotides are TGTGCTAGCAGCTCTCTACTAGCGGGGGGATCGGAGACCCAGTACTTC.

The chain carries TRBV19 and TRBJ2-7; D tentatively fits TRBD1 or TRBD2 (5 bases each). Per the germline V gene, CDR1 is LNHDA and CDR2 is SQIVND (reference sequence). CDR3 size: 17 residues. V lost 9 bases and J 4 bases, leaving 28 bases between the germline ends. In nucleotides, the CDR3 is TGTGCCAGCAAAAGTTCCCTAGACAGCGGAGTCGGGTACGAGCAGTACTTC. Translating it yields CASKSSLDSGVGYEQYF.

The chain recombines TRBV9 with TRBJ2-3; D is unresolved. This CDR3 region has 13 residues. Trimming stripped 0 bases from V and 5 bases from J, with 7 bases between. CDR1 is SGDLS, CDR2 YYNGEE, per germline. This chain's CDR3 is CASSVGLIDTQYF. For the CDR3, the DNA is TGTGCCAGCAGCGTAGGATTAATAGATACGCAGTATTTT.

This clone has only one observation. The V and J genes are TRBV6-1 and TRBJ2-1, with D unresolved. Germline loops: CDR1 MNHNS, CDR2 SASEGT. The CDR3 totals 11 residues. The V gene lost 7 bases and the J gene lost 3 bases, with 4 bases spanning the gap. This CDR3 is CASNYYNEQFF. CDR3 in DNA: TGTGCCAGCAATTACTACAATGAGCAGTTCTTC.

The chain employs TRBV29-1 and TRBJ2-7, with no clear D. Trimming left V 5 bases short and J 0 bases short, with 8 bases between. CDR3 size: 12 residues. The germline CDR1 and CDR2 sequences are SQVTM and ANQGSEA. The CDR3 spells CSVLTSSYEQYF. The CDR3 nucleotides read TGCAGCGTTTTGACATCCTCCTACGAGCAGTACTTC.

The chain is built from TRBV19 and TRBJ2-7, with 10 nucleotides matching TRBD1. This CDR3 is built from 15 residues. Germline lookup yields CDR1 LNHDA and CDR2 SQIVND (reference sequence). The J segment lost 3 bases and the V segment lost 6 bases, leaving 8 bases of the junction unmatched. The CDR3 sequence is CASSQTRDRGYEQYF. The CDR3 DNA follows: TGTGCCAGTAGCCAGACCCGGGACAGGGGCTACGAGCAGTACTTC. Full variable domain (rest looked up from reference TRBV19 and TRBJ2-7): DGGITQSPKYLFRKEGQNVTLSCEQNLNHDAMYWYRQDPGQGLRLIYYSQIVNDFQKGDIAEGYSVSREKKESFPLTVTSAQKNPTAFYLCASSQTRDRGYEQYFGPGTRLTVT.

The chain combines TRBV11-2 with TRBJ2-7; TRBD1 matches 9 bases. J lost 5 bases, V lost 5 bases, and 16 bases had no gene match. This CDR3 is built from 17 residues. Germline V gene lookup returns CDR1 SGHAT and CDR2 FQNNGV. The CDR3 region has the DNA TGTGCCAGCAGCCGACTGCGCACAGGGGGCGCTTACAACGAGCAGTACTTC. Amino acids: CASSRLRTGGAYNEQYF. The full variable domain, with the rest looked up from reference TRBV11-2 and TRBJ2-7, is EAGVAQSPRYKIIEKRQSVAFWCNPISGHATLYWYQQILGQGPKLLIQFQNNGVVDDSQLPKDRFSAERLKGVDSTLKIQPAKLEDSAVYLCASSRLRTGGAYNEQYFGPGTRLTVT.

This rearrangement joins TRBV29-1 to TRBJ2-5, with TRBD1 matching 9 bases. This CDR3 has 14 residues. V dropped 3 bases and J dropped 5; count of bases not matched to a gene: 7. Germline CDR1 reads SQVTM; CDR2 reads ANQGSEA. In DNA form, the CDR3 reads TGCAGCGTTGAGTTTTACAGGGGGCCGGAGACCCAGTACTTC. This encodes CSVEFYRGPETQYF.

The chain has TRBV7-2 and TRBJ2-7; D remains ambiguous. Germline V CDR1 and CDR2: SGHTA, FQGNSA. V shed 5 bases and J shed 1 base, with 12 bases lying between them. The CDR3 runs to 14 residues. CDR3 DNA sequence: TGTGCCAGCAGCAACACCTGGTTATCCTACGAGCAGTACTTC. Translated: CASSNTWLSYEQYF.

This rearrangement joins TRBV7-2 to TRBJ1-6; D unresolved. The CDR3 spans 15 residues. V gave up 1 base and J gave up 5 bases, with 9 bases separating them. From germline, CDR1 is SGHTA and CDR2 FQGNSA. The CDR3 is CASSLVRLNNSPLHF. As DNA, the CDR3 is TGTGCCAGCAGCTTAGTCCGACTAAATAATTCACCCCTCCACTTT.

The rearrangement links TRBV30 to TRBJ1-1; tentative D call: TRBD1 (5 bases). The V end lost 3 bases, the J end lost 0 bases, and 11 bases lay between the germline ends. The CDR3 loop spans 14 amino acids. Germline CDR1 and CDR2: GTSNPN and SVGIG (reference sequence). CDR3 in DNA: TGTGCCTGGAGGAAACGACAGCTGAACACTGAAGCTTTCTTT. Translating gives CAWRKRQLNTEAFF.

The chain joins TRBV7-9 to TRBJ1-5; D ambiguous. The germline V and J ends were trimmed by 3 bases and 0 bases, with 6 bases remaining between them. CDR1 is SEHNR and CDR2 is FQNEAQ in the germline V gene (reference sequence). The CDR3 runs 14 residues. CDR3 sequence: CASSFRNSNQPQHF. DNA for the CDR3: TGTGCCAGCAGCTTTAGAAATAGCAATCAGCCCCAGCATTTT.

For the CDR3, the DNA is TGTGCCAGCAGCCCTAGTGGGACCCAAAGTGGGGAGCAGTTCTTC. Its protein is CASSPSGTQSGEQFF. J is TRBJ2-1 and V is TRBV7-2, with D tentatively TRBD1 or TRBD2 (5 bases each). V shed 5 bases and J shed 10 bases, with 21 bases lying between them. This CDR3 has 15 residues. The V gene's germline CDR1 is SGHTA and CDR2 FQGNSA.

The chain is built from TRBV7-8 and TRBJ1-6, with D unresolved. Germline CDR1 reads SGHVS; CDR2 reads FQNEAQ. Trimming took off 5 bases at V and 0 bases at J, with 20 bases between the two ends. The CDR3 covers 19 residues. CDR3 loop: CASSQDLMAANSYNSPLHF. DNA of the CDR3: TGTGCCAGCAGCCAGGACCTCATGGCAGCGAACTCCTATAATTCACCCCTCCACTTT. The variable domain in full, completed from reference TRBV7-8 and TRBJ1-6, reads GAGVSQSPRYKVAKRGQDVALRCDPISGHVSLFWYQQALGQGPEFLTYFQNEAQLDKSGLPSDRFFAERPEGSVSTLKIQRTQQEDSAVYLCASSQDLMAANSYNSPLHFGNGTRLTVT.

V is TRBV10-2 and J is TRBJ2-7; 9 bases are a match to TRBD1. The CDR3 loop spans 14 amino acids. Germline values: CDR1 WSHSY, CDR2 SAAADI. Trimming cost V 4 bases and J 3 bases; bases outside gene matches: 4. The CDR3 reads CASSGTGGDYEQYF. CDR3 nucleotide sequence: TGCGCCAGCAGTGGTACAGGGGGCGACTACGAGCAGTACTTC.

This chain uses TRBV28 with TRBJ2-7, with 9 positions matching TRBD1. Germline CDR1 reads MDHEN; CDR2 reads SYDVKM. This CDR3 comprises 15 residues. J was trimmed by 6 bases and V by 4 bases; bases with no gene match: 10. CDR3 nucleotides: TGTGCCAGCAGTTGGTTCCGACAGGGGGTCGGCGAGCAGTACTTC. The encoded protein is CASSWFRQGVGEQYF.

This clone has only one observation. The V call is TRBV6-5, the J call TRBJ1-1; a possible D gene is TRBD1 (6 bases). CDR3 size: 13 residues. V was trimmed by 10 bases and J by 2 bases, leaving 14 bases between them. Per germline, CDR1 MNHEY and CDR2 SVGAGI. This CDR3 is CATGQSKNTEAFF. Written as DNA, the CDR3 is TGTGCCACCGGACAGTCAAAAAACACTGAAGCTTTCTTT.

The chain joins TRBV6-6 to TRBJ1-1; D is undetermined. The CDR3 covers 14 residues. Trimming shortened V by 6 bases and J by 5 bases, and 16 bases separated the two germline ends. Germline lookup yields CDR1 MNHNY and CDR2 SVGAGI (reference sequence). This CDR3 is CASSSGGVITEAFF. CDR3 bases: TGTGCCAGCAGCTCCGGCGGGGTGATTACTGAAGCTTTCTTT.

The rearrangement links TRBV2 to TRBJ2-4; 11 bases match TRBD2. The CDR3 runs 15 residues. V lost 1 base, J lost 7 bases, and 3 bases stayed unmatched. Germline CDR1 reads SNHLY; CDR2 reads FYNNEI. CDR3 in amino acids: CASSEETSGVNIQYF. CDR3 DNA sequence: TGTGCCAGCAGTGAAGAGACTAGCGGGGTTAACATTCAGTACTTC.

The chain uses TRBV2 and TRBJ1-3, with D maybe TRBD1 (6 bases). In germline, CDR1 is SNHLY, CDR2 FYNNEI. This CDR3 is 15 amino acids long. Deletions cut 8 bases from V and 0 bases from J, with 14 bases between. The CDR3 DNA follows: TGTGCCAGCTGCCCTACAGGGCGCTCTGGAAACACCATATATTTT. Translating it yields CASCPTGRSGNTIYF.

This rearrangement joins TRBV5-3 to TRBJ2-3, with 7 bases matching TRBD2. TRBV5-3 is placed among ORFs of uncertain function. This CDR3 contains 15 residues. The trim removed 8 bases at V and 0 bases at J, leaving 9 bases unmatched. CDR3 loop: CASSRYSGSTDTQYF. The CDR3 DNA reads TGTGCCAGCAGCCGATATAGCGGGAGCACAGATACGCAGTATTTT.